The 10 T cell receptor beta chains reported below all come from one sample, sequenced in a study of identifying expanded T cells in peripheral blood. Sequencing was performed with immunoSEQ multiplex PCR; in TCRdb, only in-frame clones are kept and a portion is missing. Of more than 85,000 clones listed, around 89% are singletons. The sequenced sample consisted of blood. The receptors here all came from a person aged 18-70 years in good health.

This rearrangement joins TRBV5-1 to TRBJ1-2; D is unresolved. V was shortened by 0 bases and J by 6 bases, with 18 bases between the two germline ends. The germline gives CDR1 SGHRS, CDR2 YFSETQ. The CDR3 is made up of 16 amino acids. The CDR3 sequence: CASSLGVEPLENGYTF. CDR3 nucleotides: TGCGCCAGCAGCTTGGGAGTAGAACCTTTGGAGAATGGCTACACCTTC.

V and J are TRBV2 and TRBJ2-3; TRBD2 matches at 10 bases. The V gene's germline CDR1 is SNHLY and CDR2 FYNNEI. The CDR3 totals 15 residues. V was pared by 6 bases and J by 1 base, with 4 bases of the junction left unmatched. CDR3 nucleotide sequence: TGTGCCAGCAGGGTGGGGACTAGCGGCACAGATACGCAGTATTTT. Protein sequence: CASRVGTSGTDTQYF.

For the CDR3, the DNA is TGTGCCAGCTCACCGGGGACGGAATCCTACGAGCAGTACTTC. Its protein product is CASSPGTESYEQYF. This rearrangement joins TRBV18 to TRBJ2-7; D might be TRBD1 or TRBD2, each matching 5 bases. Germline CDR1 is KGHSH and CDR2 is LQKENI. CDR3 size: 14 residues. V gave up 3 bases and J gave up 1 base, with 10 bases separating them. The full variable domain, completed using reference TRBV18 and TRBJ2-7, is NAGVMQNPRHLVRRRGQEARLRCSPMKGHSHVYWYRQLPEEGLKFMVYLQKENIIDESGMPKERFSAEFPKEGPSILRIQQVVRGDSAAYFCASSPGTESYEQYFGPGTRLTVT.

This chain links TRBV7-2 with TRBJ2-7; D remains unclear. V shed 5 bases and J shed 5 bases, with 7 bases lying between them. Germline CDR1 and CDR2: SGHTA and FQGNSA. The CDR3 spans 11 residues. The CDR3 coding sequence is TGTGCCAGCAGCATAGGGAACGAGCAGTACTTC. Translating gives CASSIGNEQYF.

V is TRBV5-5 and J is TRBJ1-4; D is ambiguous. Per germline, CDR1 SGHKS and CDR2 YYEKEE (reference sequence). The V end lost 0 bases, the J end lost 5 bases, and 8 bases lay between the germline ends. There are 14 residues in the CDR3. The CDR3 nucleotides are TGTGCCAGCAGCTTGGAACCGCGAAATGAAAAACTGTTTTTT. It is translated as CASSLEPRNEKLFF.

The chain couples TRBV21-1 to TRBJ1-5. TRBV21-1 counts as a pseudogene. The CDR3 runs to 16 residues. The DNA of the CDR3 is TGTGCCAGCAGCCCACGACGGCGCTCTAGCAATCAGCCCCAGCATTTT. Translation: CASSPRRRSSNQPQHF.

The V and J genes are TRBV5-8 and TRBJ1-3; D is unclear. V lost 4 bases and J lost 0, with 11 bases in between. The CDR3 spans 15 residues. Germline values: CDR1 SGHTS, CDR2 YDEGEE. CDR3 in DNA: TGTGCCAGCAGCCCTAGGGTCTACTCTGGAAACACCATATATTTT. This translates into CASSPRVYSGNTIYF. The full variable domain, rest sourced from reference TRBV5-8 and TRBJ1-3, is EAGVTQSPTHLIKTRGQQATLRCSPISGHTSVYWYQQALGLGLQFLLWYDEGEERNRGNFPPRFSGRQFPNYSSELNVNALELEDSALYLCASSPRVYSGNTIYFGEGSWLTVV.

The rearrangement uses TRBV6-6 and TRBJ1-1; D unclear. CDR1 MNHNY and CDR2 SVGAGI come from the germline V gene (reference sequence). This CDR3 comprises 14 residues. V dropped 2 bases and J dropped 1 base, with 8 bases sitting between them. CDR3 DNA sequence: TGTGCCAGCAGTTACGGGCCGGCGAACACTGAAGCTTTCTTT. It codes for CASSYGPANTEAFF.

The J gene is TRBJ2-2, the V gene TRBV7-9; 7 positions agree with TRBD2. The trim removed 10 bases at V and 3 bases at J, leaving 11 bases unmatched. The germline V gene has CDR1 SEHNR and CDR2 FQNEAQ (reference sequence). The CDR3 covers 15 residues. CDR3 DNA sequence: TGTGCCATCCTTAGGGAGGGGAGAGACACCGGGGAGCTGTTTTTT. This sequence encodes CAILREGRDTGELFF.

This chain uses TRBV5-1 with TRBJ1-5, with unresolved D. Germline CDR1 reads SGHRS; CDR2 reads YFSETQ. V was clipped by 2 bases and J by 0 bases, with 9 bases between them. This CDR3 comprises 15 residues. CDR3 sequence reads: CASSLGFGSNQPQHF. CDR3 nucleotide sequence: TGCGCCAGCAGCTTAGGGTTTGGTAGCAATCAGCCCCAGCATTTT. Filled out from reference TRBV5-1 and TRBJ1-5, the complete variable domain reads KAGVTQTPRYLIKTRGQQVTLSCSPISGHRSVSWYQQTPGQGLQFLFEYFSETQRNKGNFPGRFSGRQFSNSRSEMNVSTLELGDSALYLCASSLGFGSNQPQHFGDGTRLSIL.